These 21 T cell receptor beta chains were sequenced from one sample in a study of technical replicates of blood from a handful of donors. Repertoires were generated with immunoSEQ multiplex PCR, while TCRdb's copy carries only in-frame clones and drops some. The sample has approximately 59,000 clones, about 95% seen once. The source material was PBMCs. The receptors derive from a human donor in good health. Some clones in this sample may be carry-over from other donors' samples.

V gene TRBV4-3 combines with J gene TRBJ2-7, with unresolved D. Trimming took 4 bases from V and 7 from J, leaving 17 bases between them. The CDR3 has 14 residues. From germline, CDR1 is LGHNA and CDR2 YSLEER. CDR3 protein: CASSPNRPAREQYF. For the CDR3, the DNA is TGCGCCAGCAGCCCCAACCGGCCAGCGCGTGAGCAGTACTTC.

The gene calls are TRBV5-1 and TRBJ1-1; D is possibly TRBD1 (6 bases). CDR3 size: 15 residues. V gave up 4 bases and J gave up 3 bases, with 16 bases separating them. CDR1 and CDR2 (germline): SGHRS, YFSETQ. The chain's CDR3 is CASSPETGWDTEAFF. In nucleotides, the CDR3 is TGCGCCAGCAGCCCCGAAACAGGGTGGGACACTGAAGCTTTCTTT.

The V gene is TRBV5-5, the J gene TRBJ1-3; D is uncertain. V shed 6 bases and J shed 0 bases, with 13 bases lying between them. This CDR3 contains 15 residues. Germline loops: CDR1 SGHKS, CDR2 YYEKEE (reference sequence). The CDR3 nucleotides are TGTGCCAGCACTCCGAGGGCAGACTCTGGAAACACCATATATTTT. Translated, it gives CASTPRADSGNTIYF.

The chain employs TRBV7-9 and TRBJ1-1; tentatively, D is TRBD1 (5 bases). Trimming took off 5 bases at V and 1 base at J, with 14 bases between the two ends. The CDR3 runs to 15 residues. Germline V gives CDR1 SEHNR, CDR2 FQNEAQ (reference sequence). The CDR3 reads CASSPYTGANTEAFF. DNA for the CDR3: TGTGCCAGCAGCCCGTATACAGGCGCGAACACTGAAGCTTTCTTT.

Only one count was recorded for this clone. V is TRBV7-2 and J is TRBJ1-2; possibly TRBD1 for D (6 bases). Germline V CDR1 and CDR2: SGHTA, FQGNSA. The V end was cut by 5 bases, the J end by 4 bases, with 11 bases between. This CDR3 comprises 13 residues. The CDR3 protein is CASSPQGSYGYTF. DNA of the CDR3: TGTGCCAGCAGCCCACAGGGAAGCTATGGCTACACCTTC.

This chain joins TRBV27 and TRBJ1-2; 8 bases map to TRBD1. Losses at the gene ends were 6 bases for V and 7 bases for J; bases not matched to a gene: 13. CDR3 length equals 15 residues. CDR1 is MNHEY and CDR2 is SMNVEV in the germline V gene (reference sequence). The CDR3 is CASRQKIRGLGGYTF. CDR3 nucleotide sequence: TGTGCCAGCAGACAGAAAATCAGGGGGCTCGGTGGCTACACCTTC.

V gene TRBV28 combines with J gene TRBJ2-7; 8 bases are shared with TRBD2. The CDR3 contains 15 residues. CDR1 and CDR2 (germline): MDHEN, SYDVKM. Trimming removed 0 bases from V and 3 bases from J; junction bases left unmatched: 4. The CDR3 DNA reads TGTGCCAGCAGTTTATGGTCTAGCGGGCACTACGAGCAGTACTTC. Protein: CASSLWSSGHYEQYF.

This clone occurred a few times. CDR3 nucleotides: TGCAGCGTTAGACAGATGAACACTGAAGCTTTCTTT. This gives the protein CSVRQMNTEAFF. The chain employs TRBV29-1 and TRBJ1-1; D is possibly TRBD1 (5 bases). The CDR3 sequence is 12 residues long. Per the germline V gene, CDR1 is SQVTM and CDR2 is ANQGSEA. Trimming removed 5 bases at V and 0 bases at J, with 7 bases between. The full variable domain, its missing parts supplied by reference TRBV29-1 and TRBJ1-1, is SAVISQKPSRDICQRGTSLTIQCQVDSQVTMMFWYRQQPGQSLTLIATANQGSEATYESGFVIDKFPISRPNLTFSTLTVSNMSPEDSSIYLCSVRQMNTEAFFGQGTRLTVV.

V usage is TRBV5-1 and J usage is TRBJ2-5; 7 bases are a match to TRBD2. Trimming cost V 4 bases and J 5 bases; bases outside gene matches: 8. The V gene's germline CDR1 is SGHRS and CDR2 YFSETQ. The CDR3 loop spans 14 amino acids. The CDR3 is CASSPGLVGETQYF. CDR3 DNA sequence: TGCGCCAGCAGCCCTGGACTAGTAGGGGAGACCCAGTACTTC.

The rearrangement links TRBV19 to TRBJ2-3, with D perhaps TRBD2 (5 bases). This CDR3 spans 16 amino acids. Trimming took off 6 bases at V and 1 base at J, with 17 bases between the two ends. CDR1 is LNHDA and CDR2 is SQIVND in the germline V gene (reference sequence). CDR3 sequence reads: CASRNPPGSGTDTQYF. DNA of the CDR3: TGTGCCAGTAGAAACCCCCCGGGTAGCGGCACAGATACGCAGTATTTT.

This chain joins TRBV2 and TRBJ2-1, with 7 bases identical to TRBD2. There are 17 residues in the CDR3. V lost 2 bases and J lost 4; bases outside the gene matches: 11. The germline gives CDR1 SNHLY, CDR2 FYNNEI. The CDR3 region is CASSENIEREDYNEQFF. In nucleotides, the CDR3 is TGTGCCAGCAGTGAAAATATTGAGCGGGAAGATTACAATGAGCAGTTCTTC.

This clone showed up just a few times. The rearrangement joins TRBV6-6 to TRBJ1-5; weak D call: TRBD1 (5 bases). Germline CDR1 MNHNY, CDR2 SVGAGI (reference sequence). V dropped 8 bases and J dropped 0 bases, with 11 bases sitting between them. The CDR3 runs to 14 residues. The CDR3 sequence is CASHSGGSNQPQHF. The CDR3 region has the DNA TGTGCCAGCCACTCCGGGGGTAGCAATCAGCCCCAGCATTTT.

The gene calls are TRBV4-3 and TRBJ2-2; no clear D. The CDR3 sequence is 12 residues long. The germline CDR1 and CDR2 sequences are LGHNA and YSLEER. V was pared by 4 bases and J by 7 bases, with 7 bases between. The CDR3 region is CASSRPNGELFF. CDR3 nucleotide sequence: TGCGCCAGCAGCCGCCCTAACGGGGAGCTGTTTTTT.

V and J are TRBV5-5 and TRBJ2-2, with 8 bases identical to TRBD1. CDR3 length equals 14 residues. J lost 6 bases, V lost 3 bases, and 4 bases had no gene match. Per the germline V gene, CDR1 is SGHKS and CDR2 is YYEKEE (reference sequence). The CDR3 DNA reads as TGTGCCAGCAGCTCCGCAGGGGGCCCCGGGGAGCTGTTTTTT. Translation gives CASSSAGGPGELFF. Full variable domain (outside the CDR3, taken from reference TRBV5-5 and TRBJ2-2): DAGVTQSPTHLIKTRGQQVTLRCSPISGHKSVSWYQQVLGQGPQFIFQYYEKEERGRGNFPDRFSARQFPNYSSELNVNALLLGDSALYLCASSSAGGPGELFFGEGSRLTVL.

The chain is built from TRBV7-8 and TRBJ1-1; tentative D call: TRBD1 (5 bases). V lost 3 bases and J lost 4, with 9 bases in between. Germline V gives CDR1 SGHVS, CDR2 FQNEAQ. This CDR3 is 13 amino acids long. The CDR3 loop reads CASSLPGGTEAFF. CDR3 coding DNA: TGTGCCAGCAGCTTGCCGGGGGGCACTGAAGCTTTCTTT.

The chain couples TRBV5-1 to TRBJ2-5; TRBD1 matches 7 bases. Germline values: CDR1 SGHRS, CDR2 YFSETQ. Germline trimming cut 0 bases from V and 0 bases from J; bases unmatched to any gene: 2. The CDR3 contains 15 residues. CDR3 loop: CASSLVQGYQETQYF. The CDR3 nucleotides read TGCGCCAGCAGCTTGGTACAGGGGTACCAAGAGACCCAGTACTTC.

This clone was detected once. This chain connects TRBV2 to TRBJ2-2, with a possible D match to TRBD2 (5 bases). V lost 2 bases to trimming and J lost 6 bases, with 13 bases between them. CDR1 is SNHLY, CDR2 FYNNEI, per germline. This CDR3 is built from 15 residues. The CDR3 DNA sequence: TGTGCCAGCAGTGAAAATGTCCCCGGGGCCGGGGAGCTGTTTTTT. Its translation: CASSENVPGAGELFF. The full variable domain, its missing parts supplied by reference TRBV2 and TRBJ2-2, is EPEVTQTPSHQVTQMGQEVILRCVPISNHLYFYWYRQILGQKVEFLVSFYNNEISEKSEIFDDQFSVERPDGSNFTLKIRSTKLEDSAMYFCASSENVPGAGELFFGEGSRLTVL.

The CDR3 DNA sequence: TGTGCCATCAGTGAGTCCGGGACAGGGGCTGGAAACACCATATATTTT. Protein: CAISESGTGAGNTIYF. This sequence joins TRBV10-3 and TRBJ1-3; 10 bases match TRBD1. Germline CDR1 reads ENHRY; CDR2 reads SYGVKD. The CDR3 is 16 residues long. The V and J ends lost 0 bases and 2 bases, in that order; junction bases with no gene match: 1.

The gene calls are TRBV25-1 and TRBJ2-2, with TRBD2 identical over 10 bases. The germline gives CDR1 MGHDK, CDR2 SYGVNS. The CDR3 contains 15 residues. V was pared by 6 bases and J by 5 bases, with 6 bases of the junction left unmatched. CDR3: CASRLAGVETGELFF. In DNA, the CDR3 is TGTGCCAGCAGGCTAGCGGGAGTGGAGACCGGGGAGCTGTTTTTT.

The V gene is TRBV4-1, the J gene TRBJ1-4; 9 nucleotides line up with TRBD1. The CDR3 totals 17 residues. The junction had 7 bases not matched to a gene; V was cut back by 0 bases and J by 5 bases. Germline V lookup: CDR1 MGHRA, CDR2 YSYEKL. The CDR3 spells CASSQDVLDRGNEKLFF. CDR3 in DNA: TGCGCCAGCAGCCAAGATGTGTTGGACAGGGGAAATGAAAAACTGTTTTTT.

CDR3 loop: CASSLDSGGVDTQYF. The CDR3 bases are TGTGCCAGCAGCTTAGATAGCGGGGGAGTAGATACGCAGTATTTT. The chain recombines TRBV7-2 with TRBJ2-3; 9 nucleotides match TRBD2. The CDR3 length is 15 residues. V shed 1 base and J 5 bases; nucleotides not matched to a gene: 4. The germline V gene has CDR1 SGHTA and CDR2 FQGNSA. Complete variable domain (other parts from reference TRBV7-2 and TRBJ2-3): GAGVSQSPSNKVTEKGKDVELRCDPISGHTALYWYRQSLGQGLEFLIYFQGNSAPDKSGLPSDRFSAERTGGSVSTLTIQRTQQEDSAVYLCASSLDSGGVDTQYFGPGTRLTVL.